This paragraph reports one T cell receptor beta chain. Its antigen is as yet unknown. This entry comes from a study of CD8 T cells in ankylosing spondylitis. Findings of the study overall: There was reportedly significant enrichment of clones that were disease-linked in matched ankylosing spondylitis synovial fluid. Made up of fewer than 10 highly homologous variants, a TCR beta motif appeared characteristic of ankylosing spondylitis blood. Some of the motif variants had earlier been found in reactive arthritis patients' fluid and blood.

Library preparation for TCR beta used quantitative 5'-RACE with molecular barcodes. One entry per CDR3 protein results from TCRdb running MiXCR on the 5' RACE reads. The table includes hundreds of thousands of distinct CDR3 sequences, less than 25% detected once. Trimming took 2 bases from V and 3 from J, leaving 6 bases between them. Germline V gene lookup returns CDR1 LGHDT and CDR2 YNNKEL (reference sequence). The CDR3 consists of 13 residues. Sequencing was carried out using blood, either unsorted or a sorted T cell fraction (not recorded which). This chain links TRBV3-1 with TRBJ2-3; D ambiguous. This TCR derives from a female donor with ankylosing spondylitis or in good health (not recorded which). As DNA, the CDR3 is TGTGCCAGCAGCCAATACGTAACAGATACGCAGTATTTT. This sequence encodes CASSQYVTDTQYF.